This TCR beta chain derives from a study of shared clonotypes between healthy human individuals. TCRdb's table, derived via immunoSEQ multiplex PCR, lists solely in-frame clones and lacks some. Counted here are about 680,000 clones, 55% to 75% occurring once; the ten biggest clones make up less than 2%. CDR3 length: 14 residues. From germline, CDR1 is SGHAT and CDR2 FQNNGV. V gave up 5 bases and J gave up 9 bases; unmatched junction bases: 8. This clone appeared many times. It was into CD45RA+ naive and CD45RA-negative memory subsets that the CD4+ cells were split. The sequenced sample was memory CD4+ T cells sorted from blood. Subset given: CD45RA-negative fraction. This chain links TRBV11-2 with TRBJ2-7; the match to TRBD1 covers 12 bases. This TCR was sampled from a woman aged 25 to 39 in good health. Here the CDR3 DNA reads TGTGCCAGCAGCCCCGGGACAGGGGGCTTAGTGCAGTACTTC. Its translation: CASSPGTGGLVQYF.